The 7 T cell receptor beta chains listed next were all sequenced from one sample in a study of OX40 agonist ivuxolimab in advanced cancers. Data came from immunoSEQ multiplex PCR; TCRdb stores just in-frame clones and leaves some out. The repertoire holds roughly 100,000 clones, 85% to 90% seen once, with around 1.5% in the top ten. Sequences were derived from CD4+ or CD8+ T cells sorted from blood, sampled in a trial of the OX40 agonist ivuxolimab. These receptors all come from an adult with an advanced solid tumor such as melanoma, head and neck, liver or kidney cancer.

This clone was counted between two and nine times. This chain connects TRBV7-8 to TRBJ2-3; 7 nucleotides line up with TRBD1. V was clipped by 5 bases and J by 5 bases; unmatched bases: 4. From germline, CDR1 is SGHVS and CDR2 FQNEAQ. CDR3 length equals 13 residues. For the CDR3, the DNA is TGTGCCAGCAGCCCCCGGGACAGAGATACGCAGTATTTT. It is translated as CASSPRDRDTQYF.

This chain links TRBV7-3 with TRBJ2-1; a possible D gene is TRBD1 (5 bases). The CDR3 sequence is 14 residues long. The V gene's germline CDR1 is SGHTA and CDR2 FQGTGA. The germline V and J ends were trimmed by 6 bases and 4 bases, with 13 bases remaining between them. CDR3 amino acids: CASRNVQGYNEQFF. The CDR3 region has the DNA TGTGCCAGCAGAAACGTGCAGGGTTACAATGAGCAGTTCTTC.

In this sample, this clone turned up once. The chain uses TRBV9 and TRBJ2-5, with TRBD1 as a possible D gene (5 bases). The CDR3 length is 16 residues. Trimming left V 3 bases short and J 7 bases short, with 22 bases between. Germline values: CDR1 SGDLS, CDR2 YYNGEE. This chain's CDR3 is CASSATPTLDRGTQYF. CDR3 DNA sequence: TGTGCCAGCAGCGCCACTCCAACCCTTGACAGAGGGACCCAGTACTTC.

The rearrangement joins TRBV19 to TRBJ2-3, with 9 bases identical to TRBD2. V was clipped by 0 bases and J by 2 bases; unmatched bases: 6. CDR1 is LNHDA and CDR2 is SQIVND in the germline V gene (reference sequence). The CDR3 length is 17 residues. The CDR3 loop is CASSIDRGTSTTDTQYF. Written as DNA, the CDR3 is TGTGCCAGTAGTATAGATCGTGGGACTAGCACCACAGATACGCAGTATTTT.

This clone was counted only a few times. This chain links TRBV29-1 with TRBJ2-5, with D possibly being TRBD2 (5 bases). The CDR3 totals 13 residues. Trimming took 0 bases from V and 4 from J, leaving 9 bases between them. Germline CDR1 SQVTM, CDR2 ANQGSEA. The CDR3 DNA sequence: TGCAGCGTTGAAGAGAGCGGATCAGAGACCCAGTACTTC. Its translation is CSVEESGSETQYF.

This sequence joins TRBV10-3 and TRBJ2-2, with 15 bases that match TRBD2. CDR1 is ENHRY, CDR2 SYGVKD, per germline. The CDR3 spans 17 residues. The trim removed 6 bases at V and 7 bases at J, leaving 9 bases unmatched. The CDR3 protein is CAISPGLAGGQGGELFF. DNA of the CDR3: TGTGCCATCAGCCCCGGACTAGCGGGGGGGCAGGGCGGGGAGCTGTTTTTT.

The chain has TRBV5-1 and TRBJ2-7; D perhaps matches TRBD2 (7 bases). V lost 0 bases to trimming and J lost 4 bases, with 14 bases between them. This CDR3 region has 15 residues. CDR1 and CDR2 from the germline V gene are SGHRS and YFSETQ. The DNA for the CDR3 is TGCGCCAGCAGCTTGGGCGGGGCGGGGGCTTACGAGCAGTACTTC. This sequence encodes CASSLGGAGAYEQYF.